Following are 12 T cell receptor beta chains from one sample sequenced in a study of cytomegalovirus exposure and HLA in healthy donors. Libraries were prepared by immunoSEQ multiplex PCR; TCRdb keeps only in-frame clonotypes and omits some of them. The sample has 80,000 to 100,000 clones; about 90% are singletons. What was sequenced was PBMCs. These receptor sequences come from a young man in good health and CMV-seropositive.

The count of this clone is one. V usage is TRBV25-1 and J usage is TRBJ1-4, with 9 bases that match TRBD1. V trimming: 8 bases; J trimming: 2 bases; junction bases outside the gene matches: 12. The CDR3 has 17 amino acids. The V gene's germline CDR1 is MGHDK and CDR2 SYGVNS. CDR3 sequence: CASSGRQGETTNEKLFF. CDR3 nucleotides: TGTGCCAGCTCCGGGAGACAGGGGGAAACTACTAATGAAAAACTGTTTTTT.

The rearrangement uses TRBV7-2 and TRBJ2-1; D is perhaps TRBD2 (6 bases). The ends were cut back, 3 bases at V and 8 bases at J, with 14 bases in the middle. The CDR3 is made up of 14 amino acids. CDR1 is SGHTA and CDR2 is FQGNSA in the germline V gene. CDR3 coding DNA: TGTGCCAGCAGCTTCGGGAGTTTTTATGATGAGCAGTTCTTC. Its protein is CASSFGSFYDEQFF.

The count of this clone is one. The chain has TRBV5-1 and TRBJ2-1; 10 bases agree with TRBD2. Germline V lookup: CDR1 SGHRS, CDR2 YFSETQ. This CDR3 has 14 amino acids. V dropped 4 bases and J dropped 4; count of bases not matched to a gene: 2. The CDR3 is CASSATSGYNEQFF. The CDR3 DNA reads TGCGCCAGCAGCGCGACTAGCGGGTACAATGAGCAGTTCTTC. The full variable domain, its missing parts supplied by reference TRBV5-1 and TRBJ2-1, is KAGVTQTPRYLIKTRGQQVTLSCSPISGHRSVSWYQQTPGQGLQFLFEYFSETQRNKGNFPGRFSGRQFSNSRSEMNVSTLELGDSALYLCASSATSGYNEQFFGPGTRLTVL.

The chain links TRBV25-1 to TRBJ2-7; D is uncertain. Trimming cost V 1 base and J 6 bases, with 4 bases left between them. This CDR3 is built from 11 residues. CDR1 and CDR2 (germline): MGHDK, SYGVNS. As DNA, the CDR3 is TGTGCCAGCAGTGAATTCTCCGAGCAGTACTTC. Translated, it gives CASSEFSEQYF.

The CDR3 coding sequence is TGCGCCAGCAGCACGGGACAGAGGGGCACTGAAGCTTTCTTT. Amino acids: CASSTGQRGTEAFF. V usage is TRBV5-1 and J usage is TRBJ1-1, with 7 nucleotides matching TRBD1. The CDR3 sequence is 14 residues long. Germline-derived CDR1 and CDR2 are SGHRS and YFSETQ. The J segment lost 4 bases and the V segment lost 4 bases, leaving 7 bases of the junction unmatched.

J is TRBJ2-3 and V is TRBV2; 7 positions match TRBD2. V lost 2 bases and J lost 6; bases outside the gene matches: 8. The CDR3 sequence is 15 residues long. Germline CDR1 and CDR2: SNHLY and FYNNEI. The DNA for the CDR3 is TGTGCCAGCAGTGAAAGGCGGGGGACGGCGGATACGCAGTATTTT. Amino acids: CASSERRGTADTQYF.

On this clone: At one boundary the junction diverges from the germline segment, which might be a read error. The chain recombines TRBV11-2 with TRBJ2-5; 9 positions agree with TRBD2. The germline V gene encodes CDR1 SGHAT and CDR2 FQNNGV. There are 16 residues in the CDR3. The CDR3 loop is CASSLGASGNLETQYF. CDR3 sequence (DNA): TGTGCTAGCAGCTTAGGCGCTAGCGGGAATTTGGAGACCCAGTACTTC.

This clone was seen more than once but under ten times. The CDR3 DNA reads as TGTGCCAGGCCGGACAGGGTCGATTTCCCCCTCCACTTT. The encoded protein is CARPDRVDFPLHF. V usage is TRBV13 and J usage is TRBJ1-6; the match to TRBD1 covers 8 bases. Germline assignment: CDR1 PRHDT and CDR2 FYEKMQ (reference sequence). There are 13 residues in the CDR3. The ends lost 9 bases at V and 13 bases at J; junction bases unmatched: 11. The variable domain in full, with the rest retrieved from reference TRBV13 and TRBJ1-6, is AAGVIQSPRHLIKEKRETATLKCYPIPRHDTVYWYQQGPGQDPQFLISFYEKMQSDKGSIPDRFSAQQFSDYHSELNMSSLELGDSALYFCARPDRVDFPLHFGNGTRLTVT.

The V call is TRBV6-5, the J call TRBJ2-5; 10 bases line up with TRBD1. CDR1 is MNHEY and CDR2 is SVGAGI in the germline V gene. This CDR3 comprises 14 residues. V gave up 6 bases and J gave up 4 bases; unmatched junction bases: 5. The CDR3 DNA sequence: TGTGCCAGCAGATCGACAGGGGGCCGAGAGACCCAGTACTTC. This translates into CASRSTGGRETQYF.

This clone came up a few times. V gene TRBV7-8 combines with J gene TRBJ2-2; 11 bases are a match to TRBD1. CDR3 length: 15 residues. Trimming took 5 bases from V and 5 from J; bases not matched to a gene: 4. The germline gives CDR1 SGHVS, CDR2 FQNEAQ. CDR3 in amino acids: CASSIGTGGTGELFF. CDR3 nucleotide sequence: TGTGCCAGCAGCATCGGGACAGGGGGGACCGGGGAGCTGTTTTTT.

This chain joins TRBV11-3 and TRBJ2-5; possible D gene TRBD1, 7 bases. Per germline, CDR1 SGHNT and CDR2 YENEEA. This CDR3 has 14 amino acids. V lost 4 bases and J 3 bases, leaving 12 bases between the germline ends. Here the CDR3 reads CASSSGGLEETQYF. The CDR3 region has the DNA TGTGCCAGCAGCTCAGGGGGGCTGGAAGAGACCCAGTACTTC.

This chain uses TRBV14 with TRBJ1-2; TRBD1 agrees at 10 bases. CDR3 size: 16 residues. The V gene end was trimmed by 4 bases and the J gene end by 7 bases; junction bases not matched to a gene: 12. Germline lookup yields CDR1 SGHDN and CDR2 FVKESK. Here the CDR3 DNA reads TGTGCCAGCAGCCGGATACCGGGACAGGGGAGGCTTGGCTACACCTTC. Its translation is CASSRIPGQGRLGYTF.